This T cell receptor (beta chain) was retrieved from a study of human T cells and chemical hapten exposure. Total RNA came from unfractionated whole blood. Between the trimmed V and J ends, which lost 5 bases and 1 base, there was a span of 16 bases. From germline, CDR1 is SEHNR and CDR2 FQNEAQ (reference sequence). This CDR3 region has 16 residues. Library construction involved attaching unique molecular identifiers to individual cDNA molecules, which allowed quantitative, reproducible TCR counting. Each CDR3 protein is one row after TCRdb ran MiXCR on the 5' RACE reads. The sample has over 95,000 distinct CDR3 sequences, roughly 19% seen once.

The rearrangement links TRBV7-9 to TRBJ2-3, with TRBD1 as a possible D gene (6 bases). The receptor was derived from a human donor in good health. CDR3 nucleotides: TGTGCCAGCAGCCTAAAACCAGGGGCCCGCACAGATACGCAGTATTTT. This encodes CASSLKPGARTDTQYF. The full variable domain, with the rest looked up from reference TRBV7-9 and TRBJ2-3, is DTGVSQNPRHKITKRGQNVTFRCDPISEHNRLYWYRQTLGQGPEFLTYFQNEAQLEKSRLLSDRFSAERPKGSFSTLEIQRTEQGDSAMYLCASSLKPGARTDTQYFGPGTRLTVL.